The 20 T cell receptor beta chains reported below all come from one sample, sequenced in a study of cytomegalovirus exposure and HLA in healthy donors. The PCR made use of 60 Vbeta and 13 Jbeta primers. The table came from immunoSEQ multiplex PCR; TCRdb's copy has only in-frame clones and leaves some out. The data contain 130,000 to 150,000 clones, 80% of them singletons. The sequenced sample was PBMCs. Receptors were obtained from a man in his forties in good health and CMV-seronegative.

This chain links TRBV30 with TRBJ2-7; 9 bases align to TRBD1. Germline CDR1 is GTSNPN and CDR2 is SVGIG (reference sequence). Trimming cost V 3 bases and J 3 bases; bases outside gene matches: 6. The CDR3 has 14 amino acids. The CDR3 nucleotides are TGTGCCTGGAGCCGCCGGGACAGGGACTACGAGCAGTACTTC. Encoded protein: CAWSRRDRDYEQYF.

The CDR3 DNA is TGTGCCAGCAGCGTGGACCGCGGGGGGGCTATCGGGGATACGCAGTATTTT. As protein: CASSVDRGGAIGDTQYF. The rearrangement joins TRBV5-6 to TRBJ2-3, with 9 nucleotides matching TRBD2. Germline values: CDR1 SGHDT, CDR2 YYEEEE. V shed 4 bases and J 6 bases; nucleotides not matched to a gene: 15. The CDR3 spans 17 residues.

This clone was counted between two and nine times. This chain uses TRBV7-9 with TRBJ1-4, with D possibly matching TRBD1 (6 bases). V lost 7 bases and J 6 bases, leaving 18 bases between the germline ends. The length of the CDR3 is 15 residues. CDR1 SEHNR and CDR2 FQNEAQ come from the germline V gene (reference sequence). CDR3 sequence: CASTSRGGGDEKLFF. For the CDR3, the DNA is TGTGCCAGCACCTCCAGGGGAGGGGGGGATGAAAAACTGTTTTTT.

V usage is TRBV6-1 and J usage is TRBJ2-7, with D tentatively TRBD1 (6 bases). Trimming took off 6 bases at V and 2 bases at J, with 11 bases between the two ends. CDR1 and CDR2 (germline): MNHNS, SASEGT. The CDR3 length is 13 residues. Here the CDR3 DNA reads TGTGCCAGCAGGCGGGCAGGGGCCTACGAGCAGTACTTC. This encodes CASRRAGAYEQYF.

This clone was recorded once. The chain carries TRBV7-8 and TRBJ2-7, with D maybe TRBD2 (7 bases). V was pared by 5 bases and J by 6 bases, with 32 bases between. Germline CDR1 SGHVS, CDR2 FQNEAQ. The CDR3 is 19 residues long. CDR3: CASSASSFSGRGPLSEQYF. Here the CDR3 DNA reads TGTGCCAGCAGCGCGTCGTCATTCTCTGGGCGGGGGCCGCTCTCCGAGCAGTACTTC. The full variable domain, its missing parts supplied by reference TRBV7-8 and TRBJ2-7, is GAGVSQSPRYKVAKRGQDVALRCDPISGHVSLFWYQQALGQGPEFLTYFQNEAQLDKSGLPSDRFFAERPEGSVSTLKIQRTQQEDSAVYLCASSASSFSGRGPLSEQYFGPGTRLTVT.

This clone was seen more than once but under ten times. CDR3 in amino acids: CASSLTFSGGPTDTQYF. CDR3 nucleotide sequence: TGTGCCAGCAGCTTAACGTTTAGCGGGGGACCAACAGATACGCAGTATTTT. The chain uses TRBV7-3 and TRBJ2-3, with 9 bases lining up with TRBD2. CDR3 size: 17 residues. Germline V gives CDR1 SGHTA, CDR2 FQGTGA. V dropped 0 bases and J dropped 3; count of bases not matched to a gene: 7.

A note on this clone: The junction differs from germline at one of its ends, possibly a read error. This chain links TRBV18 with TRBJ1-1; 9 bases fit TRBD1. CDR3 length equals 15 residues. The germline gives CDR1 KGHSH, CDR2 LQKENI. CDR3 in amino acids: CASSLTGGADTETFF. In nucleotides, the CDR3 is TGTGCCAGCTCGTTAACAGGGGGCGCGGACACTGAAACTTTCTTT.

In its sample, this clone was seen a few times. The V call is TRBV7-2, the J call TRBJ2-4; D might be TRBD2 (6 bases). V lost 3 bases, J lost 2 bases, and 14 bases lay in between. The CDR3 extends over 16 amino acids. Germline CDR1 and CDR2: SGHTA and FQGNSA. The CDR3 spells CASSLGGGLSKNIQYF. CDR3 coding DNA: TGTGCCAGCAGCTTGGGGGGAGGCCTCTCCAAAAACATTCAGTACTTC.

The chain has TRBV7-9 and TRBJ1-2; TRBD1 matches 7 bases. There are 15 residues in the CDR3. Germline V lookup: CDR1 SEHNR, CDR2 FQNEAQ (reference sequence). J lost 4 bases, V lost 5 bases, and 10 bases had no gene match. The CDR3 coding sequence is TGTGCCAGCAGCGCCGCCGGGGACAGATTCTATGGCTACACCTTC. As protein: CASSAAGDRFYGYTF.

V and J are TRBV11-2 and TRBJ1-6, with D perhaps TRBD1 (5 bases). Germline-derived CDR1 and CDR2 are SGHAT and FQNNGV. V dropped 2 bases and J dropped 10 bases, with 9 bases sitting between them. This CDR3 contains 13 residues. CDR3 sequence: CASSLRGGSPLHF. CDR3 sequence (DNA): TGTGCCAGCAGCTTAAGGGGCGGCTCACCCCTCCACTTT.

This sequence joins TRBV5-6 and TRBJ2-1; possibly TRBD1 for D (6 bases). CDR3 length: 14 amino acids. Per the germline V gene, CDR1 is SGHDT and CDR2 is YYEEEE. V shed 0 bases and J shed 7 bases, with 11 bases lying between them. For the CDR3, the DNA is TGTGCCAGCAGCTTGGACGCAGGGGAGAATGAGCAGTTCTTC. Translation: CASSLDAGENEQFF.

The chain employs TRBV7-6 and TRBJ2-1, with D possibly TRBD2 on 5 matching bases. Trimming stripped 4 bases from V and 7 bases from J, with 17 bases between. Germline-derived CDR1 and CDR2 are SGHVS and FNYEAQ. There are 15 residues in the CDR3. CDR3 region: CASSSTSRGENEQFF. DNA of the CDR3: TGTGCCAGCAGCTCAACTTCCCGGGGAGAGAATGAGCAGTTCTTC.

V usage is TRBV28 and J usage is TRBJ1-1; 7 bases agree with TRBD1. V shed 8 bases and J 5 bases; nucleotides not matched to a gene: 11. The CDR3 covers 14 residues. Germline V gene sequence: CDR1 MDHEN, CDR2 SYDVKM. CDR3 protein: CASSSGAGGTEAFF. The DNA for the CDR3 is TGTGCCAGCTCTTCCGGGGCAGGGGGGACTGAAGCTTTCTTT.

The chain combines TRBV11-3 with TRBJ2-1, with D possibly being TRBD1 (6 bases). Germline CDR1 reads SGHNT; CDR2 reads YENEEA. The CDR3 sequence is 15 residues long. The ends were cut back, 3 bases at V and 5 bases at J, with 14 bases in the middle. This chain's CDR3 is CASSFPGQPNNEQFF. The CDR3 DNA reads as TGTGCCAGCAGCTTCCCTGGACAGCCAAACAATGAGCAGTTCTTC.

The rearrangement joins TRBV7-9 to TRBJ2-3; 10 nucleotides match TRBD2. J lost 2 bases, V lost 5 bases, and 4 bases had no gene match. This CDR3 has 15 amino acids. The germline gives CDR1 SEHNR, CDR2 FQNEAQ (reference sequence). The CDR3 loop is CASSVGLADTDTQYF. The CDR3 DNA is TGTGCCAGCAGCGTAGGACTAGCGGACACAGATACGCAGTATTTT.

The gene calls are TRBV7-6 and TRBJ2-2; 7 bases align to TRBD1. Germline V gene lookup returns CDR1 SGHVS and CDR2 FNYEAQ. V shed 3 bases and J 1 base; nucleotides not matched to a gene: 17. This CDR3 comprises 20 residues. CDR3: CASSFKATGTGKQNTGELFF. In nucleotides, the CDR3 is TGTGCCAGCAGCTTTAAGGCGACAGGGACGGGGAAACAGAACACCGGGGAGCTGTTTTTT.

The chain is built from TRBV28 and TRBJ1-4, with 8 bases aligning to TRBD1. The CDR3 has 14 residues. CDR1 is MDHEN and CDR2 is SYDVKM in the germline V gene. V lost 3 bases, J lost 7 bases, and 4 bases stayed unmatched. The CDR3 loop reads CASSLQGAGEKLFF. The DNA for the CDR3 is TGTGCCAGCAGTTTGCAGGGGGCGGGTGAAAAACTGTTTTTT.

Concerning this clone: An end of the junction does not agree with germline; a read error may underlie this. The V gene is TRBV5-1, the J gene TRBJ2-5; 7 bases line up with TRBD1. The J call may be faulty, since TRBJ2-7 better matches the DNA end. Germline assignment: CDR1 SGHRS and CDR2 YFSETQ. CDR3 size: 14 residues. CDR3 in amino acids: CASSPGQASHEQYF. The CDR3 DNA reads as TGCGCCAGCAGCCCCGGACAGGCCTCCCACGAGCAGTACTTC.

The chain couples TRBV27 to TRBJ2-5; 9 positions agree with TRBD1. The J call may be faulty, since TRBJ2-7 better matches the DNA end. The V gene's germline CDR1 is MNHEY and CDR2 SMNVEV (reference sequence). CDR3 length: 15 residues. The CDR3 nucleotides are TGTGCCAGCAGTTTATCGGGGACAGGGATGGGCGAGCAGTACTTC. This translates into CASSLSGTGMGEQYF.

The gene calls are TRBV30 and TRBJ2-7, with a possible D match to TRBD2 (6 bases). Germline assignment: CDR1 GTSNPN and CDR2 SVGIG (reference sequence). Trimming cost V 1 base and J 3 bases, with 7 bases left between them. The CDR3 consists of 12 residues. The CDR3 coding sequence is TGTGCCTGGAGTGGGGGAGGCTACGAGCAGTACTTC. Translation: CAWSGGGYEQYF.